These T cell receptor beta chains were read from a single sample in a study of T cell changes during pregnancy in multiple sclerosis. Here immunoSEQ multiplex PCR was the method, and the copy in TCRdb shows in-frame clones only, minus some. The sample lists roughly 42,000 clones, about 89% occurring once. The sample was CD4+ T cells from peripheral blood mononuclear cells, taken in the first trimester of pregnancy. The receptor set was obtained from a female donor with multiple sclerosis, enrolled in a pregnancy study. The CDR3 runs from the conserved cysteine through the conserved F or W. The D gene is left open where the match is weak. For some rows the clone size is stated as once, few or many, or as a class when expanded; others skip it.

V gene	clone size	CDR3 length	J gene	D gene	CDR3 DNA	CDR3 protein
TRBV7-9	NA	16	TRBJ2-1	NA	TGTGCCAGCAGCCCGCTGGGGGGCGGGAGCTACAATGAGCAGTTCTTC	CASSPLGGGSYNEQFF
TRBV27	NA	15	TRBJ2-7	TRBD2	TGTGCCAGCAGCCCGACTAGCATCCCTCCCTACGAGCAGTACTTC	CASSPTSIPPYEQYF
TRBV7-8	NA	14	TRBJ2-7	NA	TGTGCCAGCAGCTTCACGGGGGAGACGGTCGAGCAGTACTTC	CASSFTGETVEQYF
TRBV11-2	NA	16	TRBJ2-2	NA	TGTGCCAGCAGCTTAGGCAGGGTCTTGTACACCGGGGAGCTGTTTTTT	CASSLGRVLYTGELFF
TRBV20-1	NA	11	TRBJ1-4	NA	TGCAGTGCCAACACGGGTGAAAAACTGTTTTTT	CSANTGEKLFF
TRBV18	once	16	TRBJ2-1	TRBD1	TGTGCCAGCTCACTACCACGTCGGACAGGGGGCAATGAGCAGTTCTTC	CASSLPRRTGGNEQFF
TRBV2	NA	14	TRBJ1-4	TRBD1	TGTGCCAGCACGCTCGACAGGGTTAATGAAAAACTGTTTTTT	CASTLDRVNEKLFF
TRBV25-1	NA	11	TRBJ1-2	NA	TGTGCCAGCAGCGAGCTCTATGGCTACACCTTC	CASSELYGYTF
TRBV19	NA	13	TRBJ1-1	TRBD1	TGTGCCAGTACCCAGGGGGCGAGGGCTGAAGCTTTCTTT	CASTQGARAEAFF
TRBV19	NA	13	TRBJ1-1	NA	TGTGCCAGTAGTTGGACAGAAGACACTGAAGCTTTCTTT	CASSWTEDTEAFF
TRBV5-1	NA	15	TRBJ2-7	NA	TGCGCCAGCAGCTTGGTTCCCGGACAAGGCTACGAGCAGTACTTC	CASSLVPGQGYEQYF
TRBV7-9	NA	15	TRBJ2-1	TRBD1	TGTGCCAGCAGAACAACCGGGACAGGGGGAAATGAGCAGTTCTTC	CASRTTGTGGNEQFF
TRBV2	NA	18	TRBJ2-3	TRBD2	TGTGCCAGCAGGGGATATAATTTAGCGGGAATAGGGTCAGATACGCAGTATTTT	CASRGYNLAGIGSDTQYF
TRBV29-1	NA	11	TRBJ1-1	NA	TGCAGCGTGGGTTGGAGCACTGAAGCTTTCTTT	CSVGWSTEAFF
TRBV5-6	NA	17	TRBJ2-1	NA	TGTGCCAGCAGCTTGGTTAGTCGAATGTCCTCCTACAATGAGCAGTTCTTC	CASSLVSRMSSYNEQFF
TRBV7-2	NA	14	TRBJ2-7	NA	TGTGCCAGCAGCCACCCGGGGGGACACGGCGAGCAGTACTTC	CASSHPGGHGEQYF
TRBV5-1	NA	16	TRBJ2-1	NA	TGCGCCAGCAGCTTGGAAGGGGGGGGTAGGGCGGATGAGCAGTTCTTC	CASSLEGGGRADEQFF
TRBV19	NA	13	TRBJ2-7	TRBD1	TGTGCGACCCGGGACAGGGCCACCTACGAGCAGTACTTC	CATRDRATYEQYF
TRBV7-6	NA	15	TRBJ1-1	NA	TGTGCCAGCAGCCTCCCAGCTCAGGGGAGAGCTGAAGCTTTCTTT	CASSLPAQGRAEAFF
TRBV19	NA	12	TRBJ1-1	TRBD1	TGTGCCAGCAGGGGGCAGGTAACTGAAGCTTTCTTT	CASRGQVTEAFF
TRBV7-3	NA	16	TRBJ2-6	NA	TGTGCCAGCAGCCCCCGAGGACAGTCTGGGGCCAACGTCCTGACTTTC	CASSPRGQSGANVLTF
TRBV7-2	NA	15	TRBJ2-5	TRBD2	TGTGCCAGCAGCTTAGGAGGGGCGGGAGGGGAGACCCAGTACTTC	CASSLGGAGGETQYF
TRBV19	NA	15	TRBJ1-2	TRBD1	TGTGCCAGTAGTATACGGGACAGGGCATTTGGAGGCTACACCTTC	CASSIRDRAFGGYTF
TRBV19	NA	13	TRBJ2-7	NA	TGTGCCAGTAGTAGCAAGACAGGCTCCGAGCAGTACTTC	CASSSKTGSEQYF
TRBV5-4	NA	15	TRBJ1-1	NA	TGTGCCAGCAGCCCCAGGAGGGGAGGGAACACTGAAGCTTTCTTT	CASSPRRGGNTEAFF
TRBV29-1	once	13	TRBJ2-1	NA	TGCAGCGTAGAGCCCAGGGGCCTCGGGGAGCAGTTCTTC	CSVEPRGLGEQFF
TRBV12-5	NA	14	TRBJ2-1	TRBD2	TGTGCTAGTGCCCCGGGAGGGGGGCGCGATGAGCAGTTCTTC	CASAPGGGRDEQFF
TRBV5-1	NA	13	TRBJ1-1	NA	TGCGCCAGCAGCTTGCTGACAGACACTGAAGCTTTCTTT	CASSLLTDTEAFF
TRBV19	NA	13	TRBJ2-3	TRBD2	TGTGCCAGTAGCTACCTAGCGGGAGCTTTGCAGTATTTT	CASSYLAGALQYF
TRBV29-1	NA	14	TRBJ1-1	NA	TGCAGCGTTCTGGTGGGACTCCTGGACACTGAAGCTTTCTTT	CSVLVGLLDTEAFF
TRBV15	NA	15	TRBJ1-5	NA	TGTGCCACCAGCAGAGAGGTCGCAGGTCATCAGCCCCAGCATTTT	CATSREVAGHQPQHF